The 27 T cell receptor beta chains presented below share a single source sample, sequenced in a study of identical twins. TCRdb re-analysed the 5' RACE reads in MiXCR, keeping a single row per CDR3 protein. Of fewer than 500,000 distinct CDR3 sequences listed, about 13% are singletons. This sample was shared with a second study, whose subject was yellow fever vaccine responses in identical twins.

The sample taken for sequencing was CD4+ T cells sorted from blood. All receptors come from a woman between 18 and 30 years old in good health.

There are many counts of this clonotype. The chain combines TRBV5-1 with TRBJ2-1, with D maybe TRBD2 (5 bases). Germline-derived CDR1 and CDR2 are SGHRS and YFSETQ. V dropped 1 base and J dropped 7 bases, with 15 bases sitting between them. The CDR3 has 15 amino acids. This chain's CDR3 is CASSLYEGVGNEQFF. CDR3 nucleotide sequence: TGCGCCAGCAGCTTGTATGAGGGAGTGGGTAATGAGCAGTTCTTC.

The V and J genes are TRBV30 and TRBJ1-6, with D possibly being TRBD1 (5 bases). Germline-derived CDR1 and CDR2 are GTSNPN and SVGIG (reference sequence). There are 15 residues in the CDR3. Trimming left V 5 bases short and J 8 bases short, with 19 bases between. CDR3 sequence reads: CAWVQGNQGYSPLHF. The CDR3 DNA sequence: TGTGCCTGGGTGCAGGGAAACCAAGGCTATTCACCCCTCCACTTT.

V is TRBV7-2 and J is TRBJ2-1; D unclear. Trimming cost V 7 bases and J 3 bases, with 16 bases left between them. The CDR3 runs 15 residues. Germline CDR1 is SGHTA and CDR2 is FQGNSA. The CDR3: CASTTSGQYYNEQFF. CDR3 bases: TGTGCCAGCACCACGTCGGGCCAATACTACAATGAGCAGTTCTTC.

The rearrangement joins TRBV27 to TRBJ2-7; the D gene is possibly TRBD2 (6 bases). Trimming pared 2 bases from V and 1 base from J, leaving 12 bases between. The CDR3 length is 15 residues. The germline V gene encodes CDR1 MNHEY and CDR2 SMNVEV (reference sequence). Here the CDR3 reads CASSLRAGPSYEQYF. CDR3 coding DNA: TGTGCCAGCAGTTTAAGAGCGGGCCCTTCCTACGAGCAGTACTTC.

The V call is TRBV6-2 or TRBV6-3, the J call TRBJ1-5; D unclear. Germline assignment: CDR1 MNHEY and CDR2 SVGEGT. The germline V and J ends were trimmed by 8 bases and 0 bases, with 8 bases remaining between them. The CDR3 runs to 13 residues. The DNA for the CDR3 is TGTGCCAGCCAAACCGATAGCAATCAGCCCCAGCATTTT. Translating gives CASQTDSNQPQHF.

This clonotype has a handful of counts. The J gene is TRBJ2-1, the V gene TRBV6-2 or TRBV6-3; 11 nucleotides agree with TRBD2. V lost 2 bases, J lost 2 bases, and 8 bases stayed unmatched. The CDR3 covers 18 residues. Germline CDR1 reads MNHEY; CDR2 reads SVGEGT. The CDR3 loop is CASSYLIGGLAAYNEQFF. In DNA form, the CDR3 reads TGTGCCAGCAGTTACCTTATTGGGGGACTAGCGGCCTACAATGAGCAGTTCTTC.

The sample holds a few counts of this clonotype. The chain combines TRBV2 with TRBJ2-2; D could derive from TRBD1 or TRBD2 (5 bases each). Per germline, CDR1 SNHLY and CDR2 FYNNEI. The V gene lost 4 bases and the J gene lost 1 base, with 10 bases spanning the gap. The CDR3 runs 15 residues. In nucleotides, the CDR3 is TGTGCCAGCAGTGGTGAGGGGAGGAACACCGGGGAGCTGTTTTTT. Encoded protein: CASSGEGRNTGELFF.

The table lists this clonotype with a few counts. The V gene is TRBV12-3 or TRBV12-4, the J gene TRBJ2-7; D call uncertain. The V gene lost 5 bases and the J gene lost 2 bases, with 16 bases spanning the gap. The CDR3 covers 15 residues. CDR3 in DNA: TGTGCCAGCAGTCCGCTTCAAAGCGCTCCCTACGAGCAGTACTTC. This gives the protein CASSPLQSAPYEQYF.

This clonotype was seen a handful of times. The rearrangement joins TRBV6-1 to TRBJ2-1; D is ambiguous. Germline V gene sequence: CDR1 MNHNS, CDR2 SASEGT. The CDR3 extends over 15 amino acids. The ends were cut back, 6 bases at V and 0 bases at J, with 12 bases in the middle. The CDR3 region is CASSNQPSSYNEQFF. The CDR3 DNA sequence: TGTGCCAGCAGCAACCAACCCAGCTCCTACAATGAGCAGTTCTTC.

This clonotype has more than one count but fewer than ten. One end of the junction is discordant with germline, which a read error may explain. The gene calls are TRBV28 and TRBJ2-1; 8 bases agree with TRBD1. The CDR3 contains 16 residues. Germline loops: CDR1 MDHEN, CDR2 SYDVKM. The CDR3 loop reads CASSFAGTGPMLTGGF. DNA for the CDR3: TGTGCCAGCAGTTTCGCCGGGACAGGACCTATGTTGACCGGTGGCTTC.

This clonotype was found a few times. V usage is TRBV9 and J usage is TRBJ2-7, with D perhaps matching TRBD2 (5 bases). The CDR3 has 14 residues. The germline V gene encodes CDR1 SGDLS and CDR2 YYNGEE. The V and J ends lost 4 bases and 0 bases respectively, with 11 bases between them. The CDR3 DNA follows: TGTGCCAGCAGCAGGTTGGAGGACTCCTACGAGCAGTACTTC. Protein product: CASSRLEDSYEQYF.

The sample holds many counts of this clonotype. This chain uses TRBV7-9 with TRBJ2-7; D remains unclear. Between the trimmed V and J ends, which lost 2 bases and 2 bases, there was a span of 10 bases. Germline lookup yields CDR1 SEHNR and CDR2 FQNEAQ (reference sequence). The CDR3 extends over 14 amino acids. The CDR3 DNA reads as TGTGCCAGCAGCTTAAAGGGCAGGACCTACGAGCAGTACTTC. Encoded protein: CASSLKGRTYEQYF.

This clonotype has a handful of counts. This chain's CDR3 is CASRGTGEYNSPLHF. CDR3 coding DNA: TGTGCCAGCAGGGGGACAGGAGAATATAATTCACCCCTCCACTTT. This chain uses TRBV6-1 with TRBJ1-6; 8 positions match TRBD1. The CDR3 totals 15 residues. With 6 bases clipped from V and 4 bases from J, the junction kept 5 bases outside the gene matches. CDR1 MNHNS and CDR2 SASEGT come from the germline V gene.

A few counts support this clonotype. This chain joins TRBV29-1 and TRBJ2-7; the match to TRBD1 covers 9 bases. This CDR3 has 12 amino acids. V lost 7 bases to trimming and J lost 0 bases; unmatched junction nucleotides: 1. CDR1 and CDR2 from the germline V gene are SQVTM and ANQGSEA. The CDR3 bases are TGCAGCGGGACAGGGGACTCCTACGAGCAGTACTTC. Amino acid sequence: CSGTGDSYEQYF.

V and J are TRBV3-1 and TRBJ1-6; possible D gene TRBD1, 6 bases. Germline loops: CDR1 LGHDT, CDR2 YNNKEL (reference sequence). This CDR3 has 15 amino acids. V shed 2 bases and J shed 7 bases, with 12 bases lying between them. The DNA of the CDR3 is TGTGCCAGCAGCCAAATTGCTCAGGGGAATTCACCCCTCCACTTT. It translates to CASSQIAQGNSPLHF.

This clonotype has only a few counts. This chain connects TRBV20-1 to TRBJ2-7; D is uncertain. The CDR3 consists of 14 residues. Trimming shortened V by 3 bases and J by 5 bases, and 17 bases separated the two germline ends. Looked up from germline, CDR1 is DFQATT and CDR2 is SNEGSKA (reference sequence). The CDR3 is CSASGVGVGNEQYF. DNA for the CDR3: TGCAGTGCTAGTGGGGTCGGAGTGGGAAACGAGCAGTACTTC.

This chain uses TRBV4-3 with TRBJ2-2; TRBD2 matches at 12 bases. V was pared by 0 bases and J by 3 bases, with 8 bases of the junction left unmatched. CDR3 length equals 19 residues. Germline V gene data show CDR1 as LGHNA and CDR2 as YSLEER. The chain's CDR3 is CASSQEPGLAGFYTGELFF. In DNA, the CDR3 is TGCGCCAGCAGCCAAGAACCGGGACTAGCGGGCTTTTACACCGGGGAGCTGTTTTTT.

This clonotype came up a few times. The gene calls are TRBV6-2 or TRBV6-3 and TRBJ1-5, with D perhaps TRBD1 (5 bases). Per germline, CDR1 MNHEY and CDR2 SVGEGT. V gave up 2 bases and J gave up 6 bases, with 17 bases separating them. The CDR3 is made up of 16 amino acids. CDR3 sequence: CASSYTFFTRVQPQHF. The CDR3, as DNA: TGTGCCAGCAGTTACACCTTTTTCACCAGGGTTCAGCCCCAGCATTTT.

This clonotype was seen only once. The rearrangement joins TRBV27 to TRBJ2-7, with 9 bases identical to TRBD2. CDR1 and CDR2 from the germline V gene are MNHEY and SMNVEV (reference sequence). V lost 7 bases, J lost 7 bases, and 11 bases stayed unmatched. This CDR3 has 14 amino acids. CDR3 residues: CASNFAGGPGEQYF. Written as DNA, the CDR3 is TGTGCCAGCAATTTCGCGGGAGGGCCGGGTGAGCAGTACTTC.

This clonotype was recorded a few times. J is TRBJ2-1 and V is TRBV5-1, with D tentatively TRBD1 or TRBD2 (5 bases each). Germline CDR1 reads SGHRS; CDR2 reads YFSETQ. The CDR3 is 15 residues long. V lost 7 bases and J lost 2, with 16 bases in between. The CDR3 region has the DNA TGCGCCAGCGCACCGCCGGGGACCCCCTACAATGAGCAGTTCTTC. The encoded protein is CASAPPGTPYNEQFF.

The V and J genes are TRBV24-1 and TRBJ2-1; 11 bases fit TRBD2. V was pared by 3 bases and J by 5 bases, with 5 bases of the junction left unmatched. Germline CDR1 KGHDR, CDR2 SFDVKD. This CDR3 comprises 16 residues. The CDR3 bases are TGTGCCACCAGTGATGCTTCGGGACTAGCGGACAATGAGCAGTTCTTC. Its protein is CATSDASGLADNEQFF.

This clonotype was counted at least ten times. This chain connects TRBV29-1 to TRBJ2-3; no reliable D call. The CDR3 extends over 13 amino acids. Trimming pared 5 bases from V and 1 base from J, leaving 10 bases between. Germline V gene lookup returns CDR1 SQVTM and CDR2 ANQGSEA. The CDR3 sequence is CSVLRSGTDTQYF. The CDR3 DNA follows: TGCAGCGTTCTCCGTTCCGGCACAGATACGCAGTATTTT.

The chain couples TRBV5-1 to TRBJ2-1; 9 bases are shared with TRBD2. The junction had 6 bases not matched to a gene; V was cut back by 1 base and J by 4 bases. The V gene's germline CDR1 is SGHRS and CDR2 YFSETQ. This CDR3 is built from 16 residues. The CDR3 DNA is TGCGCCAGCAGCTTGATACCAGCGGGGGGTTACAATGAGCAGTTCTTC. Protein product: CASSLIPAGGYNEQFF. Full variable domain (outside the CDR3, taken from reference TRBV5-1 and TRBJ2-1): KAGVTQTPRYLIKTRGQQVTLSCSPISGHRSVSWYQQTPGQGLQFLFEYFSETQRNKGNFPGRFSGRQFSNSRSEMNVSTLELGDSALYLCASSLIPAGGYNEQFFGPGTRLTVL.

There are a few counts of this clonotype. The J gene is TRBJ1-1, the V gene TRBV9, with D perhaps TRBD1 (5 bases). The CDR3 totals 13 residues. CDR1 SGDLS and CDR2 YYNGEE come from the germline V gene. Between the trimmed V and J ends, which lost 2 bases and 3 bases, there was a span of 8 bases. The CDR3 coding sequence is TGTGCCAGCAGCGTCGCGGGGCACACTGAAGCTTTCTTT. Amino acid sequence: CASSVAGHTEAFF. The complete variable domain, with remaining parts taken from reference TRBV9 and TRBJ1-1, reads DSGVTQTPKHLITATGQRVTLRCSPRSGDLSVYWYQQSLDQGLQFLIQYYNGEERAKGNILERFSAQQFPDLHSELNLSSLELGDSALYFCASSVAGHTEAFFGQGTRLTVV.

This clonotype was seen only a few times. The V gene is TRBV5-1, the J gene TRBJ2-1; D gene ambiguous. Germline CDR1 reads SGHRS; CDR2 reads YFSETQ. The CDR3 extends over 12 amino acids. V was cut by 0 bases and J by 6 bases, with 4 bases left in between. CDR3 amino acids: CASSLAINEQFF. CDR3 sequence (DNA): TGCGCCAGCAGCTTGGCGATCAATGAGCAGTTCTTC.

This clonotype has just a few counts. This chain links TRBV7-3 with TRBJ2-7; a weak D match, TRBD1 (5 bases). Germline CDR1 reads SGHTA; CDR2 reads FQGTGA. V was clipped by 1 base and J by 5 bases, with 12 bases between them. CDR3 length: 14 amino acids. CDR3 DNA sequence: TGTGCCAGCAGCTTAAATCCAGGGTCGGACGAGCAGTACTTC. Its translation is CASSLNPGSDEQYF.

This clonotype was seen at least ten times. The genes are TRBV12-3 or TRBV12-4 and TRBJ1-5; TRBD1 aligns across 9 bases. V lost 3 bases, J lost 4 bases, and 1 base stayed unmatched. The CDR3 is 14 residues long. CDR3 sequence reads: CASSLTGGNQPQHF. The DNA of the CDR3 is TGTGCCAGCAGTTTGACAGGGGGAAATCAGCCCCAGCATTTT.